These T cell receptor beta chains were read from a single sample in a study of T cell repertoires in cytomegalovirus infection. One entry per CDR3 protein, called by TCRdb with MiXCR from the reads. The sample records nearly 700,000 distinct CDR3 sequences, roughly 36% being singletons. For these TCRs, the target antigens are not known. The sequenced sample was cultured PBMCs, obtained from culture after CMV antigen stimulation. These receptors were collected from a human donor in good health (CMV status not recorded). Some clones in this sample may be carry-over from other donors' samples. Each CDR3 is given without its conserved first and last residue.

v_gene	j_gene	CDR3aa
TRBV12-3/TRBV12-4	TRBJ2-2	ASRHRDKNTGELF
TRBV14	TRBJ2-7	ASSPRMGYEAYEQY
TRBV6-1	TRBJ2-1	ASSGITSGSGNEQF
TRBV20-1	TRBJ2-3	SARDGTSGMGLDTQY
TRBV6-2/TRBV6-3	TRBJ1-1	ASRRFNTEAF
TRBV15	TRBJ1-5	ATSRDLGGGQPQH
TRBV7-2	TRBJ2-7	ASSLGGAPTL
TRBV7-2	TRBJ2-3	ASSHRTSGGDTQY
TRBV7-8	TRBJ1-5	ASSSDAYNQPQH
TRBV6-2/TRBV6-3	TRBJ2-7	ASRRGRSYEQY
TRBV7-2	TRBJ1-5	ASSMGQGGNQPQH
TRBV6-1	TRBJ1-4	ASSRRGRYEKLF
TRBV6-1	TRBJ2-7	ASRTGGTTLAYEQY
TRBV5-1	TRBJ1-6	ASSRLPPGSSYNSPLH
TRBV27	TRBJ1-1	ASGTRGSTEAF
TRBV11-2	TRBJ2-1	ASSRSTDLYNEQF
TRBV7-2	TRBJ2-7	ASSLVRGGEYEQY
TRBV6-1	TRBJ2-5	ASSQRGLAGETQY
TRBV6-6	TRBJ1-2	ASSYQGARNGYT
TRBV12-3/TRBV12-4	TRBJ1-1	ASSLVGTAEAF
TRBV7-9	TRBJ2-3	ASSSARGGDTDTQY
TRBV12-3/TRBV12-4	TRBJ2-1	ASIKGAGPNNEQF
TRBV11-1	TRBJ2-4	ASTPGQGGFGIQY
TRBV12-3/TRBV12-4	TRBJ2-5	ASTARGEYQETQY
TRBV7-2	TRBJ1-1	ASSLVPDTIEAF
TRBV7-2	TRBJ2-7	ASSLARHYEQY
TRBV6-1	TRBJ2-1	ASSPEAGGPSKF
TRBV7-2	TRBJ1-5	ASRQSGNQPQH
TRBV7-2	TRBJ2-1	ASSFTRVGEQF
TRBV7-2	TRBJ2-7	ASSLTGARSYEQY
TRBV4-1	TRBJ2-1	ASSQETADYNEQF
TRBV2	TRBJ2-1	ASSSGTGWYYNEQF
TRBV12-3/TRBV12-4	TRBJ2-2	ASSFAGGNTGELF
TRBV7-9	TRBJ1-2	ASSHRGGPYGYT
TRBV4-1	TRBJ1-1	ASSHNPTGNTEAF
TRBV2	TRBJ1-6	ASSPAGSYNSPLH
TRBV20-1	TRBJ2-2	SARETNTGELF
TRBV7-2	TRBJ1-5	ASSLAYGGSNQPQH
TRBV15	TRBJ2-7	ATSRGPVGVASYEQY
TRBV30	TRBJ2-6	AWSASYSGSGANVLT
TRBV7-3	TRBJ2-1	ASTPGTQPIYHTSIDEQF
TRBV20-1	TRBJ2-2	SARRGDSTGELF
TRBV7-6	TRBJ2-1	ASSLSQRQGDEQF
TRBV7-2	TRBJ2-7	ASSLAWDQMDEQY